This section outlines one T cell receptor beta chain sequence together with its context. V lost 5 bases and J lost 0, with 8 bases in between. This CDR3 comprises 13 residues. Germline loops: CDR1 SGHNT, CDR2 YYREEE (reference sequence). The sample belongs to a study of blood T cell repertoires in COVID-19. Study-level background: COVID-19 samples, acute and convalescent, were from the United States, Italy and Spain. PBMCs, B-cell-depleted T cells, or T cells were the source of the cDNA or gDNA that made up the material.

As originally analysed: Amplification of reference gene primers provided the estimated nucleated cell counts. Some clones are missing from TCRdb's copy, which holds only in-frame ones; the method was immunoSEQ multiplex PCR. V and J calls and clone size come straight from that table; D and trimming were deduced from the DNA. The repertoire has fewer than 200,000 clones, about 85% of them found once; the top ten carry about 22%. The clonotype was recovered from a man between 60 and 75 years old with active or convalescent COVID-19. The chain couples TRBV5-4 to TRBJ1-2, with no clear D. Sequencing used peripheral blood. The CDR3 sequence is CASRSGSNYGYTF. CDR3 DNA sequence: TGTGCCAGCAGGTCAGGATCTAACTATGGCTACACCTTC.